One sample yielded the 31 T cell receptor beta chains listed below, sequenced in a study of shared clonotypes between healthy human individuals (dated by TCRdb to 2018 to 2021). Library generation was performed with the immunoSEQ multiplex PCR assay. TCRdb re-hosts the immuneACCESS table, in-frame sequences only. Its copies lack some clones; in the studies checked, an unresolved V gene accounts for under half of them, and the cause for the rest is not known. In this sample the table shows roughly 650,000 clones, around 97% of which occur a single time. The biggest ten clones account for around 0.058% of the sample. The sequencing input was naive CD4+ T cells sorted from blood. Interpreted using the paper, the cell subset or site label stands for: CD45RA+ positively selected. The source is a woman aged 30 to 39 in good health.

The CDR3 DNA reads as TGTGCCAGCAGTACTCTCTCCTACAATGAGCAGTTCTTC. As protein: CASSTLSYNEQFF. The chain employs TRBV6-1 and TRBJ2-1; D remains ambiguous. Trimming shortened V by 5 bases and J by 0 bases, and 5 bases separated the two germline ends. This CDR3 is built from 13 residues. Per the germline V gene, CDR1 is MNHNS and CDR2 is SASEGT.

The V and J genes are TRBV5-4 and TRBJ2-7; 10 bases line up with TRBD2. Germline lookup yields CDR1 SGHNT and CDR2 YYREEE (reference sequence). This CDR3 is built from 15 residues. V was pared by 5 bases and J by 0 bases, with 5 bases of the junction left unmatched. For the CDR3, the DNA is TGTGCCAGCAGATCAGGGACTAGCGACTCCTACGAGCAGTACTTC. This codes for CASRSGTSDSYEQYF.

This clone came up once. The rearrangement links TRBV2 to TRBJ1-3, with D possibly matching TRBD1 (6 bases). Trimming stripped 8 bases from V and 4 bases from J, with 12 bases between. The CDR3 length is 13 residues. The germline CDR1 and CDR2 sequences are SNHLY and FYNNEI. The CDR3 DNA reads TGTGCCAGCCAATCCGGACAGGGAAACACCATATATTTT. It codes for CASQSGQGNTIYF.

V and J are TRBV19 and TRBJ1-2; 7 bases are shared with TRBD1. The V segment lost 4 bases and the J segment 3 bases; nucleotides outside the gene matches: 17. CDR1 and CDR2 from the germline V gene are LNHDA and SQIVND (reference sequence). This CDR3 comprises 18 residues. The CDR3 protein is CASSKDSGQSLRDYGYTF. CDR3 in DNA: TGTGCCAGTAGTAAAGATTCGGGACAGAGTCTCAGGGACTATGGCTACACCTTC.

J is TRBJ2-5 and V is TRBV29-1; 7 bases fit TRBD2. Trimming cost V 6 bases and J 4 bases; bases outside gene matches: 8. Germline CDR1 SQVTM, CDR2 ANQGSEA. This CDR3 contains 13 residues. The CDR3 DNA sequence: TGCAGCGTCCCTGCTAGCGGTGGAGAGACCCAGTACTTC. Residues: CSVPASGGETQYF.

The chain combines TRBV7-9 with TRBJ1-4; 7 bases are a match to TRBD1. Losses at the gene ends were 5 bases for V and 5 bases for J; bases not matched to a gene: 11. In germline, CDR1 is SEHNR, CDR2 FQNEAQ (reference sequence). CDR3 length: 16 amino acids. The CDR3 here is CASSLNPGQINEKLFF. The CDR3 bases are TGTGCCAGCAGCCTGAACCCGGGACAGATAAATGAAAAACTGTTTTTT.

This chain links TRBV5-1 with TRBJ2-5, with 8 bases aligning to TRBD2. V lost 2 bases and J lost 2; bases outside the gene matches: 5. Looked up from germline, CDR1 is SGHRS and CDR2 is YFSETQ. The CDR3 is 15 amino acids. CDR3 sequence (DNA): TGCGCCAGCAGCTTAGCTAGCGGGCCTCAAGAGACCCAGTACTTC. Translating it yields CASSLASGPQETQYF.

This chain uses TRBV27 with TRBJ1-4; D is unclear. The CDR3 spans 16 residues. V dropped 2 bases and J dropped 4 bases, with 14 bases sitting between them. Germline lookup yields CDR1 MNHEY and CDR2 SMNVEV (reference sequence). In DNA form, the CDR3 reads TGTGCCAGCAGTTTAACATCGACACGGCGTAATGAAAAACTGTTTTTT. This encodes CASSLTSTRRNEKLFF.

This rearrangement joins TRBV5-1 to TRBJ2-7; possibly TRBD1 for D (5 bases). Germline V gene data show CDR1 as SGHRS and CDR2 as YFSETQ. Trimming removed 2 bases from V and 3 bases from J, with 15 bases in between. This CDR3 is 15 amino acids long. CDR3 in DNA: TGCGCCAGCAGCTTCGCCAGGCAGGGTTTCTACGAGCAGTACTTC. Encoded protein: CASSFARQGFYEQYF.

This chain joins TRBV19 and TRBJ2-1, with 8 bases lining up with TRBD2. The CDR3 is 13 amino acids. Germline CDR1 and CDR2: LNHDA and SQIVND (reference sequence). J was trimmed by 3 bases and V by 8 bases; bases with no gene match: 3. Written as DNA, the CDR3 is TGTGCCAGTGGTAGCGGGAACTACAATGAGCAGTTCTTC. Encoded protein: CASGSGNYNEQFF.

This chain links TRBV5-1 with TRBJ2-3; D unresolved. The CDR3 contains 15 residues. Trimming left V 4 bases short and J 2 bases short, with 14 bases between. CDR1 is SGHRS, CDR2 YFSETQ, per germline. For the CDR3, the DNA is TGCGCCAGCAGCATCGGATCTAGAGACACAGATACGCAGTATTTT. Its protein product is CASSIGSRDTDTQYF.

The chain couples TRBV19 to TRBJ1-4, with a tentative D call TRBD1 (5 bases). The CDR3 spans 18 residues. The germline V and J ends were trimmed by 7 bases and 0 bases, with 21 bases remaining between them. CDR1 is LNHDA, CDR2 SQIVND, per germline (reference sequence). CDR3 region: CASTGRGQGKATNEKLFF. The CDR3 DNA is TGTGCCAGTACCGGAAGAGGGCAGGGTAAAGCAACTAATGAAAAACTGTTTTTT.

The genes are TRBV7-9 and TRBJ2-1; 13 bases align to TRBD2. V lost 7 bases, J lost 4 bases, and 4 bases stayed unmatched. The CDR3 is made up of 15 amino acids. Germline V gene data show CDR1 as SEHNR and CDR2 as FQNEAQ (reference sequence). The CDR3 spells CASTLTSGRYNEQFF. The CDR3 DNA follows: TGTGCCAGCACCCTGACTAGCGGGAGGTACAATGAGCAGTTCTTC.

Here the CDR3 DNA reads TGTGCCAGCAGTGAAGCCCCTAGCGACCCTAATGTGAATGAGCAGTTCTTC. This encodes CASSEAPSDPNVNEQFF. The chain is built from TRBV2 and TRBJ2-1; a possible D gene is TRBD2 (6 bases). Germline lookup yields CDR1 SNHLY and CDR2 FYNNEI. This CDR3 comprises 17 residues. Trimming pared 0 bases from V and 7 bases from J, leaving 19 bases between.

The chain joins TRBV27 to TRBJ2-4; tentatively, D is TRBD2 (6 bases). The CDR3 sequence is 16 residues long. Trimming removed 0 bases from V and 1 base from J, with 10 bases in between. CDR1 is MNHEY and CDR2 is SMNVEV in the germline V gene (reference sequence). CDR3 region: CASSLSIRGAKNIQYF. The CDR3 DNA follows: TGTGCCAGCAGTTTATCAATCCGGGGGGCCAAAAACATTCAGTACTTC.

As concerns this clone: This specimen includes other DNA sequences encoding the same CDR3. The chain joins TRBV9 to TRBJ2-1; D ambiguous. The CDR3 sequence is 14 residues long. V lost 0 bases and J lost 0, with 4 bases in between. Germline assignment: CDR1 SGDLS and CDR2 YYNGEE. The CDR3 region is CASSVGSSYNEQFF. CDR3 DNA sequence: TGTGCCAGCAGCGTAGGGAGCTCCTACAATGAGCAGTTCTTC.

The chain recombines TRBV5-4 with TRBJ2-3, with TRBD2 identical over 8 bases. The CDR3 extends over 18 amino acids. CDR1 and CDR2 (germline): SGHNT, YYREEE (reference sequence). V shed 0 bases and J 0 bases; nucleotides not matched to a gene: 9. The CDR3 sequence: CASSLGLASPASTDTQYF. CDR3 DNA sequence: TGTGCCAGCAGCTTGGGACTAGCGTCTCCCGCTAGCACAGATACGCAGTATTTT.

The gene calls are TRBV11-2 and TRBJ2-7; possible D gene TRBD1, 5 bases. This CDR3 region has 14 residues. V was cut by 7 bases and J by 1 base, with 14 bases left in between. From germline, CDR1 is SGHAT and CDR2 FQNNGV. The CDR3 region is CASIPITGSYEQYF. In nucleotides, the CDR3 is TGTGCCAGCATCCCAATTACAGGATCCTACGAGCAGTACTTC. Looking up the rest from reference TRBV11-2 and TRBJ2-7 gives the full variable domain: EAGVAQSPRYKIIEKRQSVAFWCNPISGHATLYWYQQILGQGPKLLIQFQNNGVVDDSQLPKDRFSAERLKGVDSTLKIQPAKLEDSAVYLCASIPITGSYEQYFGPGTRLTVT.

This rearrangement joins TRBV6-6 to TRBJ1-4; D is undetermined. This CDR3 is built from 14 residues. Germline CDR1 is MNHNY and CDR2 is SVGAGI (reference sequence). The CDR3 coding sequence is TGTGCAACCGGGAAAGGGAAAACTAATGAAAAACTGTTTTTT. This codes for CATGKGKTNEKLFF.

This clone was counted once. The DNA for the CDR3 is TGTGCCAGCAGCTTAGGGCCAGCGGGCAATCAGCCCCAGCATTTT. Protein: CASSLGPAGNQPQHF. The chain carries TRBV11-2 and TRBJ1-5; D is unresolved. The V end was cut by 1 base, the J end by 2 bases, with 9 bases between. The germline gives CDR1 SGHAT, CDR2 FQNNGV. The CDR3 runs 15 residues.

The rearrangement links TRBV6-6 to TRBJ2-3; D is uncertain. Germline V gene lookup returns CDR1 MNHNY and CDR2 SVGAGI (reference sequence). Trimming removed 6 bases from V and 3 bases from J, with 13 bases in between. The CDR3 loop spans 14 amino acids. This CDR3 reads CASRPAIMTDTQYF. The CDR3, as DNA: TGTGCCAGCAGACCCGCCATTATGACAGATACGCAGTATTTT.

The chain uses TRBV19 and TRBJ2-4, with D tentatively TRBD1 or TRBD2 (5 bases each). Germline CDR1 and CDR2: LNHDA and SQIVND (reference sequence). Trimming took off 11 bases at V and 0 bases at J, with 14 bases between the two ends. There are 14 residues in the CDR3. The CDR3 region is CAAGTRGAKNIQYF. The CDR3 DNA sequence: TGTGCCGCTGGGACCCGTGGAGCCAAAAACATTCAGTACTTC.

The chain joins TRBV10-3 to TRBJ1-2, with a weak D call TRBD1 (6 bases). CDR3 length: 14 amino acids. V was cut by 4 bases and J by 3 bases, with 12 bases left in between. CDR1 is ENHRY, CDR2 SYGVKD, per germline. CDR3 amino acids: CAISVQGEDYGYTF. For the CDR3, the DNA is TGTGCCATCAGTGTACAGGGAGAAGACTATGGCTACACCTTC.

This chain uses TRBV5-1 with TRBJ2-3; 9 bases agree with TRBD2. The germline V gene has CDR1 SGHRS and CDR2 YFSETQ. The ends lost 1 base at V and 5 bases at J; junction bases unmatched: 11. The CDR3 covers 17 residues. CDR3 DNA sequence: TGCGCCAGCAGCTTGAGGGGCGGGAGGGCGGTAGGAGATACGCAGTATTTT. Protein sequence: CASSLRGGRAVGDTQYF.

With respect to this clone: The sample carries other DNA sequences with the same CDR3. The CDR3 loop is CASRGNTGELFF. CDR3 nucleotides: TGTGCCAGCAGGGGGAACACCGGGGAGCTGTTTTTT. This chain uses TRBV28 with TRBJ2-2; no clear D. The CDR3 sequence is 12 residues long. The V end lost 6 bases, the J end lost 1 base, and 3 bases lay between the germline ends. Germline-derived CDR1 and CDR2 are MDHEN and SYDVKM.

The chain uses TRBV5-1 and TRBJ1-2; D is possibly TRBD1 (6 bases). Trimming stripped 2 bases from V and 3 bases from J, with 11 bases between. The CDR3 length is 14 residues. Per germline, CDR1 SGHRS and CDR2 YFSETQ. CDR3 sequence: CASSFSGDDYGYTF. The CDR3 DNA reads as TGCGCCAGCAGCTTTTCAGGGGACGACTATGGCTACACCTTC.

The CDR3 is CAWKVYGIGNSPLHF. CDR3 nucleotides: TGTGCCTGGAAAGTATATGGAATCGGTAATTCACCCCTCCACTTT. The V and J genes are TRBV30 and TRBJ1-6; D call uncertain. V was shortened by 4 bases and J by 6 bases, with 16 bases between the two germline ends. This CDR3 is built from 15 residues. In germline, CDR1 is GTSNPN, CDR2 SVGIG (reference sequence). The variable domain in full, completed from reference TRBV30 and TRBJ1-6, reads SQTIHQWPATLVQPVGSPLSLECTVEGTSNPNLYWYRQAAGRGLQLLFYSVGIGQISSEVPQNLSASRPQDRQFILSSKKLLLSDSGFYLCAWKVYGIGNSPLHFGNGTRLTVT.

In its sample, this clone was seen once. CDR3 bases: TGCGCCAGCAGCGTAGGGACAGGGTCGGGTCAGCCCCAGCATTTT. This translates into CASSVGTGSGQPQHF. V is TRBV5-1 and J is TRBJ1-5; 9 bases are a match to TRBD1. The V gene's germline CDR1 is SGHRS and CDR2 YFSETQ. The CDR3 length is 15 residues. The J segment lost 6 bases and the V segment lost 4 bases, leaving 8 bases of the junction unmatched.

V and J are TRBV19 and TRBJ2-7; no reliable D call. This CDR3 contains 15 residues. The germline CDR1 and CDR2 sequences are LNHDA and SQIVND (reference sequence). The V end was cut by 2 bases, the J end by 3 bases, with 14 bases between. CDR3 nucleotide sequence: TGTGCCAGTAGTATACGAGGAGCCGCCTACTACGAGCAGTACTTC. Amino acids: CASSIRGAAYYEQYF.

The chain uses TRBV30 and TRBJ1-3; TRBD1 agrees at 9 bases. Unmatched junction bases numbered 4, after V lost 3 bases and J lost 10 bases. Germline V lookup: CDR1 GTSNPN, CDR2 SVGIG (reference sequence). The CDR3 spans 12 residues. CDR3 in DNA: TGTGCCTGGAGCCCCGACAGGGGGACCATATATTTT. The encoded protein is CAWSPDRGTIYF.

The chain joins TRBV6-4 to TRBJ1-6; D is possibly TRBD1 (6 bases). Germline CDR1 MRHNA, CDR2 SNTAGT. The V end lost 6 bases, the J end lost 10 bases, and 19 bases lay between the germline ends. The CDR3 length is 15 residues. CDR3 loop: CASRINRDPRSPLHF. CDR3 bases: TGTGCCAGCAGGATTAACAGGGATCCTCGCTCACCCCTCCACTTT.